These 2 T cell receptor beta chains were all obtained from the same sample, sequenced in a study of glioma-infiltrating T cells. Using RNA template, CDR3s of TCR alpha and beta were amplified with iRepertoire arm-PCR. A single record per CDR3 protein comes from TCRdb applying MiXCR to the multiplex PCR reads. The data hold approximately 190,000 distinct CDR3 sequences, with 30% to 40% observed a single time. The sequencing input was glioma tissue, nonneoplastic brain tissue, or PBMCs (not recorded which). The receptors shown here come from a human donor with low-grade glioma or glioblastoma, undergoing nonglioma brain surgery, or in good health (not recorded which).

This clonotype was recorded many times. J is TRBJ2-3 and V is TRBV6-6; D is ambiguous. The CDR3 has 15 residues. Deletions cut 2 bases from V and 1 base from J, with 10 bases between. Germline V lookup: CDR1 MNHNY, CDR2 SVGAGI (reference sequence). The CDR3 is CASSYNPWGTDTQYF. The DNA of the CDR3 is TGTGCCAGCAGTTACAACCCGTGGGGCACAGATACGCAGTATTTT.

As for this clonotype: A junction end diverges from the germline sequence, so it may reflect a read error. The chain joins TRBV27 to TRBJ2-7; perhaps TRBD1 as D (5 bases). Per the germline V gene, CDR1 is MNHEY and CDR2 is SMNVEV (reference sequence). CDR3 length: 14 residues. Here the CDR3 reads CASSLRTWSYEQYF. Here the CDR3 DNA reads TGTGCTAGCAGTTTAAGGACATGGTCCTACGAGCAGTACTTC.